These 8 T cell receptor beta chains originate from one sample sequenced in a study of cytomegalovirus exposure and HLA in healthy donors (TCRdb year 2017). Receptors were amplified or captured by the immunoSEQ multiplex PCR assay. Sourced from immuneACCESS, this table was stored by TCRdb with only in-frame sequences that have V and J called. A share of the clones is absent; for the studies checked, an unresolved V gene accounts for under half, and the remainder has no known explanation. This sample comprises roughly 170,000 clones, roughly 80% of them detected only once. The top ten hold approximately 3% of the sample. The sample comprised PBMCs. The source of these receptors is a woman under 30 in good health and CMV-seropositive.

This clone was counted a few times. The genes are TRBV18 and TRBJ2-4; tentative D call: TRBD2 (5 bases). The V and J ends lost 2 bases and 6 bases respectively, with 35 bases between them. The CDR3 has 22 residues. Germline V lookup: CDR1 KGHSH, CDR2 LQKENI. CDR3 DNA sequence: TGTGCCAGCTCACCAGACCAACCACTTGTTTTTGGCGAACCGGGGATCCCAAACATTCAGTACTTC. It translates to CASSPDQPLVFGEPGIPNIQYF.

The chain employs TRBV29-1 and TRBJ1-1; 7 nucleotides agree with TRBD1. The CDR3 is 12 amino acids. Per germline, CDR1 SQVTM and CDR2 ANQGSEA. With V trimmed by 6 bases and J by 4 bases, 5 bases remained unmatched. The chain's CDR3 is CSVSDRVTEAFF. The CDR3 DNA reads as TGCAGCGTATCTGACAGGGTCACTGAAGCTTTCTTT.

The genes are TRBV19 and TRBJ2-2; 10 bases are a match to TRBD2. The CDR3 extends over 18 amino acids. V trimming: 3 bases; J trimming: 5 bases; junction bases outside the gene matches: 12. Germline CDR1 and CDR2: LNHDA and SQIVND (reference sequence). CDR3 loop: CASSILGSSGGSTGELFF. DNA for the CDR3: TGTGCCAGTAGTATCCTCGGTTCTAGCGGGGGATCTACCGGGGAGCTGTTTTTT.

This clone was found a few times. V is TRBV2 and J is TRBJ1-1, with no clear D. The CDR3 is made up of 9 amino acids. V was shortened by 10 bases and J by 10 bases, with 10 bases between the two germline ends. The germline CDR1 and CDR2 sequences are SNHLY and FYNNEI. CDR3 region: CAIPGLAFF. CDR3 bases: TGTGCCATCCCCGGTTTAGCTTTCTTT.

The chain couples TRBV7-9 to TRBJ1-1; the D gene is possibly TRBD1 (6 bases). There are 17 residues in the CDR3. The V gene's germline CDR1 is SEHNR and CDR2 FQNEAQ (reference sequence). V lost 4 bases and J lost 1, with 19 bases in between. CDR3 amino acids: CASSSPSMTGGNTEAFF. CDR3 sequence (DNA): TGTGCCAGCAGCTCGCCATCTATGACAGGCGGGAACACTGAAGCTTTCTTT.

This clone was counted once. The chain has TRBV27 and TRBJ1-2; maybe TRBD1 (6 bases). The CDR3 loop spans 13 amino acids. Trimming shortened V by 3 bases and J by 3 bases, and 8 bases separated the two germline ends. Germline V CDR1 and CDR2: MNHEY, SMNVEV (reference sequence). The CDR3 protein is CASSLYRDYGYTF. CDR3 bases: TGTGCCAGCAGTTTGTACAGGGACTATGGCTACACCTTC.

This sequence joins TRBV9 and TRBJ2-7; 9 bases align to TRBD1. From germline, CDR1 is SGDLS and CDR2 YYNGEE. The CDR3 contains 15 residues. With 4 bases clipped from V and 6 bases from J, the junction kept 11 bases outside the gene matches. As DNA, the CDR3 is TGTGCCAGCAGCCCAGACCCACAGGGGGCAGGCGAGCAGTACTTC. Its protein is CASSPDPQGAGEQYF.

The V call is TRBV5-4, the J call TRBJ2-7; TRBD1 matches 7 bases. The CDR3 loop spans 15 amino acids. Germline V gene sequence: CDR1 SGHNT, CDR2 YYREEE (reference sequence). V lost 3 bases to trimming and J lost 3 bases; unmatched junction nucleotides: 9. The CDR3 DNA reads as TGTGCCAGCAGCTATGTCGACAGGGACCACTACGAGCAGTACTTC. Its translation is CASSYVDRDHYEQYF.